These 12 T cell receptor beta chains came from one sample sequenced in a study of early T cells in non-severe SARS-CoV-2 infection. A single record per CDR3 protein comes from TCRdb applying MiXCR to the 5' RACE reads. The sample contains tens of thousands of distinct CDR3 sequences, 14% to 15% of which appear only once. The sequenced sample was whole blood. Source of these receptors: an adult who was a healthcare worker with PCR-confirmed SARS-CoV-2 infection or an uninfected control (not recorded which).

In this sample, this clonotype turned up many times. CDR3 protein: CASSIGLSGYGYTF. The CDR3 nucleotides are TGTGCCAGTAGTATAGGCCTCTCGGGCTATGGCTACACCTTC. The chain is built from TRBV19 and TRBJ1-2; D unclear. V was clipped by 1 base and J by 4 bases, with 10 bases between them. Germline V gives CDR1 LNHDA, CDR2 SQIVND (reference sequence). CDR3 length: 14 residues. Based on the CDR3 plus reference TRBV19 and TRBJ1-2, the full variable domain is DGGITQSPKYLFRKEGQNVTLSCEQNLNHDAMYWYRQDPGQGLRLIYYSQIVNDFQKGDIAEGYSVSREKKESFPLTVTSAQKNPTAFYLCASSIGLSGYGYTFGSGTRLTVV.

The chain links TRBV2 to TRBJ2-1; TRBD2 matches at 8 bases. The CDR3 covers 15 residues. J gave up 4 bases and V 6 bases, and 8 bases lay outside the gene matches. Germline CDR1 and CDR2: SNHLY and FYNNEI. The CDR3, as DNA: TGTGCCAGCAGGGGAACTAGCGGCGTTTACAATGAGCAGTTCTTC. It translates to CASRGTSGVYNEQFF.

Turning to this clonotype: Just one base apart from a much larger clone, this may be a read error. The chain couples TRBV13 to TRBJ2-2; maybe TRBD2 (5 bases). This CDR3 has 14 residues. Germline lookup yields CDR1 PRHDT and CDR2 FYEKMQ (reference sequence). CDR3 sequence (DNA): TGTGCCAGCAGCACCGGGAAGAACACCGGGGAGATGTTTTTT. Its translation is CASSTGKNTGEMFF. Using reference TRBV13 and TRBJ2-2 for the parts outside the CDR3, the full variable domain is AAGVIQSPRHLIKEKRETATLKCYPIPRHDTVYWYQQGPGQDPQFLISFYEKMQSDKGSIPDRFSAQQFSDYHSELNMSSLELGDSALYFCASSTGKNTGEMFFGEGSRLTVL.

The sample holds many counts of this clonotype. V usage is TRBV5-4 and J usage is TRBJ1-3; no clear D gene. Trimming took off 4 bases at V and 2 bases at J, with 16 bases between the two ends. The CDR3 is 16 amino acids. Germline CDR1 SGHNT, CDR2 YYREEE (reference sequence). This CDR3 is CASSRDPQSTGNTIYF. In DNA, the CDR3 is TGTGCCAGCAGCCGTGACCCTCAGAGTACTGGAAACACCATATATTTT.

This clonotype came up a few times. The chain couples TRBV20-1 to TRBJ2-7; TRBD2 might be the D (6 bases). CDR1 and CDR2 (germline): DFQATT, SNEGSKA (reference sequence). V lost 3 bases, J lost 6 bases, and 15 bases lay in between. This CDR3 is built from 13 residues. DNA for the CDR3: TGCAGTGCTAGCGTTTACGGGACTCTCGAGCAGTACTTC. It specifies CSASVYGTLEQYF.

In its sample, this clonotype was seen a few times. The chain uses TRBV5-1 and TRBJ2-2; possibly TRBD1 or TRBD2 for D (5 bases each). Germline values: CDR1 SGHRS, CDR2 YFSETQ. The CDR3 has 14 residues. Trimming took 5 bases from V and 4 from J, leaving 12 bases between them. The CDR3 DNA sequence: TGCGCCAGCAGGGCCGGGACGGCCACCGGGGAGCTGTTTTTT. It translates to CASRAGTATGELFF. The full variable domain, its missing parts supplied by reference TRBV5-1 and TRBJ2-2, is KAGVTQTPRYLIKTRGQQVTLSCSPISGHRSVSWYQQTPGQGLQFLFEYFSETQRNKGNFPGRFSGRQFSNSRSEMNVSTLELGDSALYLCASRAGTATGELFFGEGSRLTVL.

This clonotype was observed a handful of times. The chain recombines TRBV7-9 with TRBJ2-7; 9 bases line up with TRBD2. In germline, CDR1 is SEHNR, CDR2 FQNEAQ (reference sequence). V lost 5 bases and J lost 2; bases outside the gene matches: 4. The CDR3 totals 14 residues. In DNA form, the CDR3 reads TGTGCCAGCAGCCGGTCTAGCGGGGCCTACGAGCAGTACTTC. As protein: CASSRSSGAYEQYF.

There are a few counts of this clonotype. The CDR3 spells CASRRTSGDYNEQFF. Written as DNA, the CDR3 is TGTGCCAGCAGACGGACTAGCGGGGACTACAATGAGCAGTTCTTC. The J gene is TRBJ2-1, the V gene TRBV7-2; 12 bases map to TRBD2. The germline gives CDR1 SGHTA, CDR2 FQGNSA. Trimming took 6 bases from V and 3 from J; bases not matched to a gene: 3. The CDR3 has 15 amino acids.

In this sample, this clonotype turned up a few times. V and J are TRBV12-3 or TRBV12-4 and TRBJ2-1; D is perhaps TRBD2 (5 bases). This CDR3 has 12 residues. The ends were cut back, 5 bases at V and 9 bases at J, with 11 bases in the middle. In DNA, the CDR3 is TGTGCCAGCAGTCCGACTATTGGTGAGCAGTTCTTC. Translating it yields CASSPTIGEQFF.

Here the CDR3 DNA reads TGTGCCACCAGTGATTTGCGGGCCGCAGGGACTGAGCAGTTCTTC. It codes for CATSDLRAAGTEQFF. The J gene is TRBJ2-1, the V gene TRBV24-1, with D perhaps given as TRBD1 or TRBD2 (5 bases each). The length of the CDR3 is 15 residues. V dropped 0 bases and J dropped 9 bases, with 14 bases sitting between them. Germline assignment: CDR1 KGHDR and CDR2 SFDVKD.

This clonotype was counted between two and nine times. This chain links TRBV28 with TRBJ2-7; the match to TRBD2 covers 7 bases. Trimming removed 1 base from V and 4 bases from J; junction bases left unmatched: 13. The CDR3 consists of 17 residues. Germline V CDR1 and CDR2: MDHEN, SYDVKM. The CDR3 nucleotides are TGTGCCAGCAGTTTATACGGCGGGAGATCCCTCGATTACGAGCAGTACTTC. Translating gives CASSLYGGRSLDYEQYF.

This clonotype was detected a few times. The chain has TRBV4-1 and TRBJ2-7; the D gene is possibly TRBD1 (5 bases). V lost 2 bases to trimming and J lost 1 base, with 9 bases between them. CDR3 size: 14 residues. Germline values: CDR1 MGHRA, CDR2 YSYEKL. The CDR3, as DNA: TGCGCCAGCAGCCAACCGACAGAGTCCTACGAGCAGTACTTC. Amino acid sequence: CASSQPTESYEQYF.